The clone carrying this T cell receptor beta chain was seen more than once but under ten times. Its specificity is not known. The CDR3 contains 13 residues. The V end lost 3 bases, the J end lost 7 bases, and 12 bases lay between the germline ends. CDR1 and CDR2 from the germline V gene are MNHEY and SMNVEV (reference sequence). The data stem from a study of T cells after yellow fever vaccination. TCRdb re-derived calls from the 5' RACE reads in MiXCR, one entry per CDR3 protein. Of some 340,000 distinct CDR3 sequences listed, 4.1% are singletons. Study findings and constraints: A small proportion of clonotypes was detected in both the CD4 and CD8 compartments. Most clones from primary vaccination were detected again post-booster (roughly 95% CD4, around 88% CD8). Weaker, the secondary response had a peak occurring faster, on day 5 versus 15. FACS-sorted repertoires could harbor abundant contaminating bulk-population clonotypes.

This clonotype was sampled from a man between 18 and 29 years old who received the YFV17D yellow fever vaccine. The V and J genes are TRBV27 and TRBJ1-2; possible D gene TRBD1, 6 bases. The sample consisted of PBMCs, taken 5 days after the yellow fever booster vaccination. The CDR3 nucleotides are TGTGCCAGCAGTTTCCCAGGGGAGCGTGGCTACACCTTC. It is translated as CASSFPGERGYTF.